One T cell receptor beta chain is described in this entry. Its specificity is not known. The CDR3 contains 14 residues. Negatively enriched CD4+ T cells were divided by CD45RA into naive and memory. TCRdb's table, derived via immunoSEQ multiplex PCR, lists solely in-frame clones and lacks some. The data hold 2 million to 2.5 million clones, with around 93% observed a single time. This sample is part of a study of shared clonotypes between healthy human individuals. On the study more broadly: Used for every donor were three CD4 naive, three CD4 memory, two CD8 naive and one CD8 memory plate. The study's findings and limits: Limited genetic and exposure-history diversity came from having few donors.

The V gene is TRBV12-1, the J gene TRBJ2-1; the D call TRBD1 from the table was never checked on the DNA. TRBV12-1 is flagged as a pseudogene. The TCR was taken from a man in his late teens or twenties in good health. Some clones in this sample may be carry-over from other donors' samples. Sequencing was performed on naive CD4+ T cells from PBMCs. Subset reported: CD45RA+ positively selected. CDR3 sequence (DNA): TGTGCCAGCAGCCCCCCTCGGCAGGACAATGAGCAGTTCTTC. This sequence encodes CASSPPRQDNEQFF.